This T cell receptor (beta chain) is drawn from a study of T cell changes during pregnancy in multiple sclerosis. Here immunoSEQ multiplex PCR was the method, and the copy in TCRdb shows in-frame clones only, minus some. The sample lists fewer than 130,000 clones; roughly nine tenths were seen once. Trimming pared 7 bases from V and 7 bases from J, leaving 14 bases between. This CDR3 contains 12 residues. Germline assignment: CDR1 SNHLY and CDR2 FYNNEI. Here the sequenced sample was peripheral blood, taken after pregnancy. This chain links TRBV2 with TRBJ2-7; a possible D gene is TRBD2 (5 bases). This receptor was identified in a female donor with multiple sclerosis, enrolled in a pregnancy study. The CDR3 DNA sequence: TGTGCCAGCAACCAAGTCTCGGGGGAGCAGTACTTC. Encoded protein: CASNQVSGEQYF.